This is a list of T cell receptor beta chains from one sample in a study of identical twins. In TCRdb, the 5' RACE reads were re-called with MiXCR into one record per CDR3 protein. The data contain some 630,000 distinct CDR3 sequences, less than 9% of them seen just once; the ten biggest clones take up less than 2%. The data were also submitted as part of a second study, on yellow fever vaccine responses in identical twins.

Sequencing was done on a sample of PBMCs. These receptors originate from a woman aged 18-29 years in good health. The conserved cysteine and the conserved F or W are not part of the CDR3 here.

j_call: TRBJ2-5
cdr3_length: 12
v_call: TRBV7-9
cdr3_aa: ASSLPGQGETQY

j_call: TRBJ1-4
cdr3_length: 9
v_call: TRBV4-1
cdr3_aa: ASGSNEKLF

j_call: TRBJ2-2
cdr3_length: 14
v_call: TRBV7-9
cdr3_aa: ASSLSSGRRTGELF

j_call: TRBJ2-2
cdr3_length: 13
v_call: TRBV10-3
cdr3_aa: AIRGGSPNTGELF

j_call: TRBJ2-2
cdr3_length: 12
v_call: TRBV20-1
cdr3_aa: SAKTGTNTGELF

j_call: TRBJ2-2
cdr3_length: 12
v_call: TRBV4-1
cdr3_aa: ASSPSSSTGELF

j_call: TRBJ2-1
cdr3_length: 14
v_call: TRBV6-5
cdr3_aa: ASSFRLAVTYNEQF

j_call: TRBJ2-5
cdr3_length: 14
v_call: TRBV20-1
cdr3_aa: SASLRDRGRQETQY

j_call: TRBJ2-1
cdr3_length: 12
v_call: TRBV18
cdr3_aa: ASSPIGRFNEQF

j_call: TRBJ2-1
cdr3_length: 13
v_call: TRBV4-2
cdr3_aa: ASSQGVGPHNEQF

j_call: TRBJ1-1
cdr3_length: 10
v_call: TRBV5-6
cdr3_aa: ASSLVKGEAF

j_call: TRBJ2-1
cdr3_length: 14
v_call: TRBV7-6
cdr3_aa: ASSLGGGQLYNEQF

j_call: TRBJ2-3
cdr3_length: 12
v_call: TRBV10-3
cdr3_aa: AISAGGSKDTQY

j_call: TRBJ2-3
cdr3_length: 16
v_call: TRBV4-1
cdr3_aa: ASSHPVGLADLTDTQY

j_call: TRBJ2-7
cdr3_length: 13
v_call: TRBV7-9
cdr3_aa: ASSFGQAEPYEQY

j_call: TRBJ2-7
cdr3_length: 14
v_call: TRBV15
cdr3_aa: ATSRDGVRGSYEQY

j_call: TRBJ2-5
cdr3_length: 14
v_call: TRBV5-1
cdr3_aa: ASNPGYSGSQETQY

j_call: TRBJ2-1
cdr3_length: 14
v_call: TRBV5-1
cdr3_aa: ASSLGRGTLNDEQF

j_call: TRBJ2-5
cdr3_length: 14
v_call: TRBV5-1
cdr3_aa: ASSLSGGNFAETQY

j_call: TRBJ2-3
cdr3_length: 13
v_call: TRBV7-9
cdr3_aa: ASSSRTSATDTQY

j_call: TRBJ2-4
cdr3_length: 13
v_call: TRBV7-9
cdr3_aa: ASSPRTSGKNIQY

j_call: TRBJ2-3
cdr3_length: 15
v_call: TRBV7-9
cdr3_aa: ASSSLEGLAVTDTQY

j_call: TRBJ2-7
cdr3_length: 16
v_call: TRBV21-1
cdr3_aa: ASSKGGTEGPSSYEQY

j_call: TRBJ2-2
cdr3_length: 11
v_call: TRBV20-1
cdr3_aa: SASTGKTGELF

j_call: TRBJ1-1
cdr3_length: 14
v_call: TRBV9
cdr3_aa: ASSGPTGTVNTEAF

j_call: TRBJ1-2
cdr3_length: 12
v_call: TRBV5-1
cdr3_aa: ASSPRTGTYGYT